The 8 T cell receptor beta chains below were found in one sample sequenced in a study of cytomegalovirus exposure and HLA in healthy donors. Generated by immunoSEQ multiplex PCR, the TCRdb table keeps only in-frame clones and is missing some. The sample lists about 160,000 clones; 85% were seen once. The sample taken for sequencing was PBMCs. The receptors were sampled from a man younger than 45 in good health and CMV-seropositive.

The genes are TRBV11-2 and TRBJ1-2, with D uncertain. V was cut by 1 base and J by 0 bases, with 6 bases left in between. CDR3 length equals 14 residues. Germline V gives CDR1 SGHAT, CDR2 FQNNGV. The CDR3 region has the DNA TGTGCCAGCAGCTTAGCCGGGTCTAACTATGGCTACACCTTC. As protein: CASSLAGSNYGYTF.

The genes are TRBV4-1 and TRBJ2-7; 12 nucleotides match TRBD2. The CDR3 is 16 amino acids. Germline trimming cut 4 bases from V and 0 bases from J; bases unmatched to any gene: 4. The germline gives CDR1 MGHRA, CDR2 YSYEKL. The DNA of the CDR3 is TGCGCCAGCAGCCCCGGACTAGCGGGGAGCTCCTACGAGCAGTACTTC. Protein sequence: CASSPGLAGSSYEQYF.

The rearrangement links TRBV5-4 to TRBJ2-5, with TRBD2 identical over 7 bases. CDR3 size: 14 residues. V trimming: 1 base; J trimming: 2 bases; junction bases outside the gene matches: 2. CDR1 and CDR2 from the germline V gene are SGHNT and YYREEE (reference sequence). CDR3 sequence: CASSLNGGQETQYF. The CDR3 DNA reads as TGTGCCAGCAGCTTGAACGGGGGGCAAGAGACCCAGTACTTC. Full variable domain (rest looked up from reference TRBV5-4 and TRBJ2-5): ETGVTQSPTHLIKTRGQQVTLRCSSQSGHNTVSWYQQALGQGPQFIFQYYREEENGRGNFPPRFSGLQFPNYSSELNVNALELDDSALYLCASSLNGGQETQYFGPGTRLLVL.

This clone was observed at least ten times. The gene calls are TRBV6-6 and TRBJ1-5; D is undetermined. The CDR3 has 12 residues. V lost 6 bases, J lost 3 bases, and 6 bases lay in between. Per germline, CDR1 MNHNY and CDR2 SVGAGI (reference sequence). The CDR3 sequence is CASSGVNQPQHF. The CDR3 bases are TGTGCCAGCAGCGGGGTCAATCAGCCCCAGCATTTT.

The chain carries TRBV9 and TRBJ1-4; 8 nucleotides match TRBD1. The V gene end was trimmed by 2 bases and the J gene end by 8 bases; junction bases not matched to a gene: 14. The CDR3 has 17 amino acids. Germline assignment: CDR1 SGDLS and CDR2 YYNGEE. CDR3 residues: CASSVSLVQGAGEKLFF. The CDR3 region has the DNA TGTGCCAGCAGCGTCTCCCTCGTGCAGGGGGCGGGAGAAAAACTGTTTTTT.

The V and J genes are TRBV10-3 and TRBJ2-7, with 9 bases matching TRBD1. This CDR3 contains 15 residues. Germline CDR1 is ENHRY and CDR2 is SYGVKD. Trimming took 6 bases from V and 6 from J; bases not matched to a gene: 12. CDR3: CAISSDRGGSSEQYF. The CDR3 DNA follows: TGTGCCATCAGCTCCGACAGGGGGGGATCTAGCGAGCAGTACTTC.

The chain employs TRBV4-3 and TRBJ2-1; 10 bases align to TRBD2. V was clipped by 3 bases and J by 7 bases; unmatched bases: 6. CDR1 is LGHNA, CDR2 YSLEER, per germline. This CDR3 spans 15 amino acids. CDR3 sequence reads: CASSQPSGGLNEQFF. For the CDR3, the DNA is TGCGCCAGCAGCCAGCCTAGCGGGGGTCTGAATGAGCAGTTCTTC.

This chain joins TRBV9 and TRBJ1-2; 7 bases agree with TRBD1. In germline, CDR1 is SGDLS, CDR2 YYNGEE. The CDR3 has 15 residues. V dropped 2 bases and J dropped 4; count of bases not matched to a gene: 8. The CDR3 region is CASSVRDSPSYGYTF. CDR3 coding DNA: TGTGCCAGCAGCGTTCGGGACAGTCCCTCCTATGGCTACACCTTC.